This is a list of T cell receptor beta chains from one sample in a study of OX40 agonist ivuxolimab in advanced cancers. The assay was immunoSEQ multiplex PCR, and TCRdb's table has in-frame clones only and misses some. The data contain about 58,000 clones, 85% to 90% of them singletons. This specimen consisted of CD4+ or CD8+ T cells sorted from blood, obtained in a trial of the OX40 agonist ivuxolimab. The receptors originated from an adult with an advanced solid tumor such as melanoma, head and neck, liver or kidney cancer. CDR3s include the opening cysteine and the closing phenylalanine or tryptophan. Fields, in order: D gene, V gene, J gene, clone size, CDR3 DNA, CDR3 protein. D genes are given only for firm matches. Only some rows state a clone size, as once, few, many or a class for expanded clones.

d_gene: NA; v_gene: TRBV7-9; j_gene: TRBJ1-2; abundance: NA; CDR3nt: TGTGCCAGCAGCTTAGCGCTGGGGGGCTATGGCTACACCTTC; CDR3aa: CASSLALGGYGYTF
d_gene: NA; v_gene: TRBV7-9; j_gene: TRBJ1-5; abundance: once; CDR3nt: TGTGCCAGCAGCTTAGATGTGTATCAGCCCCAGCATTTT; CDR3aa: CASSLDVYQPQHF
d_gene: NA; v_gene: TRBV6-1; j_gene: TRBJ1-1; abundance: NA; CDR3nt: TGTGCCAGCAGTGATTTCGGAAACACTGAAGCTTTCTTT; CDR3aa: CASSDFGNTEAFF
d_gene: TRBD1; v_gene: TRBV5-1; j_gene: TRBJ2-7; abundance: NA; CDR3nt: TGCGCCAGCAGCTTGGTGTCGGGGACAGGGGCCTACGAGCAGTACTTC; CDR3aa: CASSLVSGTGAYEQYF
d_gene: TRBD2; v_gene: TRBV4-2; j_gene: TRBJ2-3; abundance: NA; CDR3nt: TGTGCCAGCAGCCCGGTGGTGGAGCGGGGAACGCAGTATTTT; CDR3aa: CASSPVVERGTQYF
d_gene: NA; v_gene: TRBV5-5; j_gene: TRBJ1-6; abundance: NA; CDR3nt: TGTGCCAGCAGCTTGGTGTGGGAAATCTCACCCCTCCACTTT; CDR3aa: CASSLVWEISPLHF
d_gene: NA; v_gene: TRBV9; j_gene: TRBJ2-3; abundance: NA; CDR3nt: TGTGCCAGCAGCGTTGCGGTGAAGGATACGCAGTATTTT; CDR3aa: CASSVAVKDTQYF
d_gene: NA; v_gene: TRBV14; j_gene: TRBJ1-2; abundance: NA; CDR3nt: TGTGCCAGCAGCCTAAGGGGGGCAGGGCCCTATGGCTACACCTTC; CDR3aa: CASSLRGAGPYGYTF
d_gene: NA; v_gene: TRBV7-7; j_gene: TRBJ2-3; abundance: NA; CDR3nt: TGTGCCAGCAGCCCTGGGACGGCTAGCACAGATACGCAGTATTTT; CDR3aa: CASSPGTASTDTQYF
d_gene: TRBD1; v_gene: TRBV20-1; j_gene: TRBJ1-1; abundance: NA; CDR3nt: TGCAGTGCGCCACAGGGGACTGAAGCTTTCTTT; CDR3aa: CSAPQGTEAFF
d_gene: TRBD2; v_gene: TRBV7-2; j_gene: TRBJ2-1; abundance: NA; CDR3nt: TGTGCCAGCAGACTACTAGCGGGGTTTTACAATGAGCAGTTCTTC; CDR3aa: CASRLLAGFYNEQFF
d_gene: NA; v_gene: TRBV29-1; j_gene: TRBJ2-7; abundance: few; CDR3nt: TGCAGCGTTCGACTACTGGGGGGCACCTACGAGCAGTACTTC; CDR3aa: CSVRLLGGTYEQYF
d_gene: NA; v_gene: TRBV7-8; j_gene: TRBJ1-3; abundance: NA; CDR3nt: TGTGCCAGCAGCTTAGGAGGGGCTGGAAACACCATATATTTT; CDR3aa: CASSLGGAGNTIYF
d_gene: NA; v_gene: TRBV11-3; j_gene: TRBJ1-1; abundance: NA; CDR3nt: TGTGCCAGCAGCGCACAGGGCAGGGACACTGAAGCTTTCTTT; CDR3aa: CASSAQGRDTEAFF
d_gene: TRBD2; v_gene: TRBV7-7; j_gene: TRBJ2-5; abundance: medium-sized; CDR3nt: TGTGCCAGCAGCTTTAATAGCGGGGAAATGGAGACCCAGTACTTC; CDR3aa: CASSFNSGEMETQYF
d_gene: NA; v_gene: TRBV30; j_gene: TRBJ1-5; abundance: NA; CDR3nt: TGTGCCTGGAGTAGACAGGGCAATCAGCCCCAGCATTTT; CDR3aa: CAWSRQGNQPQHF